This is a list of T cell receptor beta chains from one sample in a study of blood T cell repertoires in COVID-19. Sequenced by immunoSEQ multiplex PCR; TCRdb stores in-frame clones only, minus some. Among about 270,000 clones listed, roughly 93% were seen once. Material for sequencing was PBMCs or T cells enriched from blood (not recorded which). The source is a woman in her thirties or forties with acute COVID-19. Each CDR3 is given with its conserved first and last residue. A D gene is named only where the DNA matches it firmly. Clone size is given for some rows only: seen once, a few or many times, or a class if the clone is expanded.

TRBV30,NA,TRBJ1-6,TRBD1,CAWSYDRGLVGSPLHF,TGTGCCTGGAGTTATGACAGGGGGCTTGTTGGTTCACCCCTCCACTTT
TRBV20-1,NA,TRBJ2-7,NA,CSASRGGEQYF,TGCAGTGCTAGTCGGGGAGGCGAGCAGTACTTC
TRBV3-1/TRBV3-2,NA,TRBJ1-5,TRBD1,CASSLGTANQPQHF,TGTGCCAGCAGCCTTGGGACAGCAAATCAGCCCCAGCATTTT
TRBV18,NA,TRBJ2-3,NA,CASAPFGPGTDTQYF,TGTGCCAGCGCCCCGTTTGGGCCGGGGACAGATACGCAGTATTTT
TRBV11-2,NA,TRBJ2-7,NA,CASSNKPDTSYEQYF,TGTGCCAGCAGCAACAAGCCCGACACGTCCTACGAGCAGTACTTC
TRBV3-1/TRBV3-2,NA,TRBJ2-7,NA,CASSPTRGWYEQYF,TGTGCCAGCAGCCCGACGAGGGGGTGGTACGAGCAGTACTTC
TRBV5-4,once,TRBJ1-1,NA,CASSLAGGAGTEAFF,TGTGCCAGCAGCTTGGCGGGGGGCGCTGGCACTGAAGCTTTCTTT
TRBV28,NA,TRBJ1-6,TRBD1,CASSFLQGVFSPLHF,TGTGCCAGCAGTTTTCTGCAGGGGGTATTTTCACCCCTCCACTTT
TRBV28,NA,TRBJ2-7,NA,CASSLIRYEQYF,TGTGCCAGCAGCCTTATCAGGTACGAGCAGTACTTC
TRBV11-2,NA,TRBJ2-6,NA,CASSPETGANVLTF,TGTGCCAGCAGCCCCGAGACTGGGGCCAACGTCCTGACTTTC
TRBV28,NA,TRBJ1-2,TRBD1,CASRRGQGYGYTF,TGTGCCAGCAGACGTGGACAGGGGTATGGCTACACCTTC
TRBV7-3,NA,TRBJ2-1,TRBD1,CASSTGTGGIRNEQFF,TGTGCCAGCAGCACCGGGACAGGGGGCATTAGGAATGAGCAGTTCTTC
TRBV4-1,NA,TRBJ2-7,NA,CASSQVAGTPSYEQYF,TGCGCCAGCAGCCAGGTTGCCGGGACACCTTCCTACGAGCAGTACTTC
TRBV7-2,NA,TRBJ1-2,NA,CASSLHSGSYGYTF,TGTGCCAGCAGCTTACACAGTGGGAGCTATGGCTACACCTTC
TRBV2,NA,TRBJ2-1,TRBD2,CAIQRGSNEQFF,TGTGCCATCCAGCGGGGGTCCAATGAGCAGTTCTTC
TRBV25-1,NA,TRBJ1-2,TRBD1,CASSDWAQGGEYYGYTF,TGTGCCAGCAGTGATTGGGCTCAAGGGGGCGAGTACTATGGCTACACCTTC
TRBV27,NA,TRBJ2-7,TRBD1,CASSLGPGDRDEQYF,TGTGCCAGCAGTTTAGGGCCCGGGGACAGGGACGAGCAGTACTTC
TRBV9,NA,TRBJ1-1,NA,CASSGQGAGAFF,TGTGCCAGCAGCGGCCAGGGTGCTGGAGCTTTCTTT
TRBV5-1,once,TRBJ2-7,TRBD1,CASSSTGTGIEQYF,TGCGCCAGCAGCTCCACCGGGACAGGGATCGAGCAGTACTTC
TRBV20-1,NA,TRBJ2-3,TRBD2,CSASQAGPSTDTQYF,TGCAGTGCTAGTCAAGCGGGACCTAGCACAGATACGCAGTATTTT
TRBV10-3,once,TRBJ2-5,TRBD2,CAISEGGLAVQETQYF,TGTGCCATCAGTGAGGGGGGACTAGCGGTCCAAGAGACCCAGTACTTC
TRBV2,NA,TRBJ2-7,NA,CASRGQGGVYEQYF,TGTGCCAGCAGAGGACAGGGAGGGGTCTACGAGCAGTACTTC
TRBV10-3,NA,TRBJ2-7,TRBD1,CAISETTGKSSYEQYF,TGTGCCATCAGTGAGACGACAGGGAAGAGCTCCTACGAGCAGTACTTC
TRBV2,NA,TRBJ2-1,NA,CASYTAETKYNEQFF,TGTGCCAGCTATACTGCCGAGACTAAGTACAATGAGCAGTTCTTC
TRBV12-3/TRBV12-4,NA,TRBJ1-3,NA,CASTSGAGNTIYF,TGTGCCAGCACCTCAGGTGCTGGAAACACCATATATTTT
TRBV28,NA,TRBJ2-7,NA,CASTKPTGNYEQYF,TGTGCCAGCACAAAACCCACAGGGAACTACGAGCAGTACTTC
TRBV6-5,NA,TRBJ1-6,TRBD1,CASRPQGALPSPLHF,TGTGCCAGCAGACCACAGGGGGCGCTTCCTTCACCCCTCCACTTT
TRBV30,once,TRBJ2-1,TRBD1,CAWSLRGGNEQFF,TGTGCCTGGAGTCTTCGAGGGGGCAACGAGCAGTTCTTC
TRBV7-8,NA,TRBJ2-7,TRBD1,CASSLFSGQAYEQYF,TGTGCCAGCAGCTTATTCTCGGGACAGGCCTACGAGCAGTACTTC
TRBV30,NA,TRBJ1-1,NA,CAWSQSGIEAFF,TGTGCCTGGAGCCAGTCCGGGATTGAAGCTTTCTTT
TRBV7-3,NA,TRBJ1-5,NA,CASSVGSNQPQHF,TGTGCCAGCAGCGTCGGGAGCAATCAGCCCCAGCATTTT
TRBV2,NA,TRBJ2-3,NA,CASSKEKQGSGTQYF,TGTGCCAGCAGTAAAGAAAAACAGGGTTCGGGTACGCAGTATTTT
TRBV6-6,NA,TRBJ2-5,TRBD2,CASSGTSGSQSAQYF,TGTGCCAGCAGTGGGACTAGCGGGAGTCAAAGTGCCCAGTACTTC
TRBV11-3,once,TRBJ2-2,NA,CASSLTANTGELFF,TGTGCCAGCAGCTTGACAGCAAACACCGGGGAGCTGTTTTTT
TRBV30,NA,TRBJ1-5,NA,CAWSSGGNQPQHF,TGTGCCTGGAGTTCAGGGGGCAATCAGCCCCAGCATTTT
TRBV2,NA,TRBJ2-1,TRBD2,CASRGRASGSPTIYNEQFF,TGTGCCAGCAGAGGGAGGGCTAGCGGGAGTCCTACAATATACAATGAGCAGTTCTTC
TRBV25-1,NA,TRBJ2-5,TRBD2,CASSELGLAGVYQYF,TGTGCCAGCAGTGAATTAGGCTTAGCGGGAGTTTACCAGTACTTC
TRBV6-2/TRBV6-3,NA,TRBJ2-7,NA,CASSSPGRIYEQYF,TGTGCCAGCAGTTCCCCGGGGAGAATCTACGAGCAGTACTTC
TRBV27,NA,TRBJ1-4,TRBD1,CASSQTGGWEKLFF,TGTGCCAGCAGCCAGACAGGGGGCTGGGAAAAACTGTTTTTT
TRBV20-1,NA,TRBJ2-7,NA,CSAPRGGEQYF,TGCAGTGCCCCCCGAGGGGGCGAGCAGTACTTC
TRBV28,NA,TRBJ1-3,TRBD1,CASSLTGAGNTIYF,TGTGCCAGCAGTTTAACAGGGGCTGGAAACACCATATATTTT
TRBV4-2,NA,TRBJ2-5,TRBD1,CASSQDQSPQGETQYF,TGTGCCAGCAGCCAAGATCAGAGTCCACAGGGGGAGACCCAGTACTTC
TRBV28,once,TRBJ1-1,TRBD1,CASSGTGAGDTEAFF,TGTGCCAGCAGCGGGACAGGGGCTGGTGACACTGAAGCTTTCTTT
TRBV4-2,NA,TRBJ2-1,TRBD2,CASSQDRIAGGRHNEQFF,TGTGCCAGCAGCCAAGATCGGATAGCGGGGGGGCGTCACAATGAGCAGTTCTTC
TRBV7-3,NA,TRBJ2-7,NA,CASSLLSGVGEQYF,TGTGCCAGCAGCTTATTGTCGGGGGTTGGTGAGCAGTACTTC